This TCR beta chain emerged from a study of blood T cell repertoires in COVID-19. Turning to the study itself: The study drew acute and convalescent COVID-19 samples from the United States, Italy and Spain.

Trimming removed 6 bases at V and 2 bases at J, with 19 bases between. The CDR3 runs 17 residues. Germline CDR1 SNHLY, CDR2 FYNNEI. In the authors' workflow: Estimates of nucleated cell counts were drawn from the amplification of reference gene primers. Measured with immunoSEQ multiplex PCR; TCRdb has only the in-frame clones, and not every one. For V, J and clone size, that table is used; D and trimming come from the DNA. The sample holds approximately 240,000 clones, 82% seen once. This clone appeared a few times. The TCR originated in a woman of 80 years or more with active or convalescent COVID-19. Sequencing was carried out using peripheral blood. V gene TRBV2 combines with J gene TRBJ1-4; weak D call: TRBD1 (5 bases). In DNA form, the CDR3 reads TGTGCCAGCAGACCCCGGGGGGTCGCTACTACTAATGAAAAACTGTTTTTT. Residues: CASRPRGVATTNEKLFF.